The text below deals with one TCR beta chain. In its sample, this clone was seen a few times. Its antigen has not been determined. No much larger clone exists at a distance of one base, and base qualities are not known. Each donor gave one peripheral blood draw, averaging roughly 0.11 L, which was collected into heparinised tubes. A BD FACSAria II was used to sort naive, central memory, regulatory and stem cell-like memory CD4+ T cells with a panel that included CD45RO, CCR7, CD25, CD127, CD95 and CD27. All sorted populations exceeded 95% purity. Right away, PBMCs were isolated by Lymphoprep density gradient centrifugation and were stained directly, with no culture step. So that batch effects would be minimized, each experiment stained and sorted samples in pairs, pairing one healthy donor with one patient. From the germline V gene, CDR1 is MDHEN and CDR2 is SYDVKM. From its cysteine to its phenylalanine, the CDR3 spans 15 amino acids. The read is trimmed to its CDR3 DNA, 45 bases read in frame from base 1. After removal of 2 bases from V and 0 bases from J, the junction retains 4 bases not matched to a gene.

The entire amount of isolated RNA was reverse transcribed using the High Capacity cDNA Reverse Transcription Kit, so the sequenced TCRB transcripts were expressed ones. Deep immunoSEQ sequencing was performed on naive, central memory and regulatory T cell samples, with an average of roughly 3.5 million total reads per sample. After sorted cells were lysed in RLT buffer, RNA was extracted with DNase-treated RNeasy Micro or Mini kits, with the choice depending on cell number. To prevent cross-contamination, each cell subset was processed individually, whereas patient and healthy donor samples were processed jointly. Using the immunoSEQ multiplex PCR, TCRB sequences were amplified from cDNA into 87-bp fragments spanning the CDR3 region. The amplicons were sequenced using the Illumina HiSeq platform. The published analysis was carried out like this. Synthetic template baselines were used to correct PCR bias computationally, reads within Hamming distance 2 were collapsed, and singletons that could not be merged were discarded. Reads were aligned against IMGT to assign V, D and J genes, CDR3 length and insertions or deletions at six rearrangement sites. Within each subset, clonotype counts were normalized to the number of sorted cells before true diversity and Gini coefficients were calculated with the tcR R package. Repertoire sharing was quantified using the overlap coefficient calculated on TCRB nucleotide sequences. Out-of-frame TCRB sequences from naive cells were analyzed as a proxy for the pre-selection repertoire. TCRdb provides this immuneACCESS table in a form limited to in-frame rearrangements. Some clones are lacking; in checked studies, under half of them reflect an unresolved V gene, and why the rest are absent is not known. From that table come the V and J calls and clone size; the DNA was used to work out D and trimming. For this sample there are about 280,000 clones; approximately 16% appear just once. Roughly 0.015% of the sample rests with the top ten.

The data were taken from a study of beta chain features in type 1 diabetes listed by TCRdb under 2018. About the study as a whole: Mean age, gender distribution, total cell number and subset yield were not different between patients and healthy donors. Across all samples, approximately 98,000,000 sorted cells were examined, and cell number per subset correlated strongly with RNA yield. In the study, recently diagnosed type 1 diabetes patients and matched healthy donors were compared on the TCRB repertoires of their sorted circulating CD4+ T cell subsets. Whereas all 30 or so donors provided naive and central memory subsets, regulatory and stem cell-like memory subsets were isolated from just 8 patients and roughly eight healthy donors. General findings and caveats noted by the study authors: The naive, central memory and regulatory TCRB repertoires appeared to resemble one another more closely among patients than among healthy donors. At VDJ recombination sites, type 1 diabetes patients had fewer insertions and more deleted nucleotides, which implies abnormalities in thymic rearrangement. Shorter templates might be favored by PCR, yet because patient and control samples were amplified and corrected together, any such skew would affect both groups equally. Only small numbers of individuals were included in the HLA sub-analyses, which left unresolved whether HLA type had any influence on TCRB rearrangement. In all four CD4+ subsets, TCRB CDR3 length was moderately but significantly shorter in type 1 diabetes patients. Sequencing cDNA rather than genomic DNA could over-represent highly expressing activated cells, although activation and CD3 levels did not differ between groups.

Material for sequencing was naive CD4+ T cells from blood. The label giving this sample's cell subset or site can be read as: true naive CD4+ T cells. The TCR sequence derives from a young man with type 1 diabetes. Here the chain combines TRBV28 and TRBJ2-7; 7 nucleotides in the junction match TRBD2. The DNA sequence reads TGTGCCAGCAGTTTACCGGGAGGTGTCTCCTACGAGCAGTACTTC. Its amino acids are CASSLPGGVSYEQYF. Here the CDR3 is joined to the reference TRBV28 and TRBJ2-7 genes, and the full variable domain is: DVKVTQSSRYLVKRTGEKVFLECVQDMDHENMFWYRQDPGLGLRLIYFSYDVKMKEKGDIPEGYSVSREKKERFSLILESASTNQTSMYLCASSLPGGVSYEQYFGPGTRLTVT.